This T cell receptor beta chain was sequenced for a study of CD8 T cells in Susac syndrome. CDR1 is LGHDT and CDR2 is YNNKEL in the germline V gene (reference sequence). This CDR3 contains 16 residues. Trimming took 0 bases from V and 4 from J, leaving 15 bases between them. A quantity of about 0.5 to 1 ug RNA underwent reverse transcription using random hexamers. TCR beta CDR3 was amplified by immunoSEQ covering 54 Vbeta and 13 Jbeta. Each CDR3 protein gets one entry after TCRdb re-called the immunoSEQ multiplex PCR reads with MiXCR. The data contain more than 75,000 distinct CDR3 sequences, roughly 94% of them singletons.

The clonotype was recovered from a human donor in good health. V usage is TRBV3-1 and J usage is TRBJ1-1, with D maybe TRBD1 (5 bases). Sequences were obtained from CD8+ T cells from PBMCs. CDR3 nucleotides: TGTGCCAGCAGCCAAGATACGGGCACAGGTCCCACTGAAGCTTTCTTT. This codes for CASSQDTGTGPTEAFF.